This TCR beta chain emerged from a study of cytomegalovirus exposure and HLA in healthy donors. Germline CDR1 reads SGHRS; CDR2 reads YFSETQ. V lost 0 bases and J lost 3, with 14 bases in between. CDR3 length: 16 residues. Everyone who donated was a healthy bone marrow donor. The PCR was carried out with 60 Vbeta primers and 13 Jbeta primers. Assay: immunoSEQ multiplex PCR; the TCRdb copy retains only in-frame clones and omits some. This sample yields 90,000 to 150,000 clones, of which 78% are seen a single time; roughly 3.1% belongs to the top ten. This clone was seen only once. The receptor was derived from a young woman in good health and CMV-seropositive. Sequencing input: PBMCs. The chain links TRBV5-1 to TRBJ2-3; TRBD1 might be the D (5 bases). The CDR3 region is CASSLDSGLGTDTQYF. DNA of the CDR3: TGCGCCAGCAGCTTGGATTCAGGGTTAGGGACAGATACGCAGTATTTT.